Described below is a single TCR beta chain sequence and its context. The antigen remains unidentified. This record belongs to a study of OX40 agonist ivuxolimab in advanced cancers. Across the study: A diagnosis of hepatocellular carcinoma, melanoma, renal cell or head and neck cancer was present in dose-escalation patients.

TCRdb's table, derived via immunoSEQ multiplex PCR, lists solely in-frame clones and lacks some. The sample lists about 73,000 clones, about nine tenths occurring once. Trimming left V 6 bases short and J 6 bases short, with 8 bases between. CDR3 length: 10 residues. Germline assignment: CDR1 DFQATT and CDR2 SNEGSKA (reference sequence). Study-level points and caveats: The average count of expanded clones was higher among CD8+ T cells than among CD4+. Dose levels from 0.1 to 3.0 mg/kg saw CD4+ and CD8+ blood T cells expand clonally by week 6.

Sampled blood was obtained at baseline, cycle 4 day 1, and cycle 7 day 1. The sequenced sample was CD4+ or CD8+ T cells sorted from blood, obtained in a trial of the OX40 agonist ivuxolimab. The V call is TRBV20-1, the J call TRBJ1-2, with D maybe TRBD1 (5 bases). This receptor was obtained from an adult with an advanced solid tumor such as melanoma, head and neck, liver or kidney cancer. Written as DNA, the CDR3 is TGCAGTGCGGGGCAGGATGGCTACACCTTC. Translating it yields CSAGQDGYTF.